The 23 T cell receptor beta chains reported below all come from one sample, sequenced in a study of blood T cell repertoires in COVID-19. Clones were sequenced by immunoSEQ multiplex PCR, and TCRdb holds only the in-frame ones, with some missing. This table has some 190,000 clones, 88% appearing once. Sequenced sample: peripheral blood. These receptors all stem from a woman aged 40 to 49 who had recovered from COVID-19.

This clone came up a few times. The chain recombines TRBV11-2 with TRBJ1-3, with 9 bases lining up with TRBD1. This CDR3 region has 16 residues. Germline-derived CDR1 and CDR2 are SGHAT and FQNNGV. With V trimmed by 4 bases and J by 4 bases, 8 bases remained unmatched. The CDR3, as DNA: TGTGCCAGCAGCTCCTCGGACAGGGGAACCGGAAACACCATATATTTT. Its protein is CASSSSDRGTGNTIYF.

The rearrangement links TRBV28 to TRBJ2-7; 8 nucleotides line up with TRBD1. This CDR3 region has 15 residues. Germline V gives CDR1 MDHEN, CDR2 SYDVKM. V shed 6 bases and J 0 bases; nucleotides not matched to a gene: 7. CDR3 amino acids: CASRHGQGGSYEQYF. CDR3 nucleotide sequence: TGTGCCAGCAGGCATGGACAGGGAGGCTCCTACGAGCAGTACTTC.

The chain carries TRBV11-2 and TRBJ1-1; 8 bases match TRBD1. V trimming: 8 bases; J trimming: 9 bases; junction bases outside the gene matches: 11. Germline loops: CDR1 SGHAT, CDR2 FQNNGV. This CDR3 is 13 amino acids long. Written as DNA, the CDR3 is TGTGCCAGCCCAAGCAAAGCAGGGGGCCAAGCTTTCTTT. Translated: CASPSKAGGQAFF. Looking up the rest from reference TRBV11-2 and TRBJ1-1 gives the full variable domain: EAGVAQSPRYKIIEKRQSVAFWCNPISGHATLYWYQQILGQGPKLLIQFQNNGVVDDSQLPKDRFSAERLKGVDSTLKIQPAKLEDSAVYLCASPSKAGGQAFFGQGTRLTVV.

This rearrangement joins TRBV27 to TRBJ2-5; D is possibly TRBD1 (8 bases). Germline lookup yields CDR1 MNHEY and CDR2 SMNVEV (reference sequence). This CDR3 is 15 amino acids long. Between the trimmed V and J ends, which lost 5 bases and 2 bases, there was a span of 15 bases. CDR3 loop: CASSPQGEGQETQYF. The CDR3 DNA is TGTGCCAGCAGTCCACAGGGGGAGGGACAAGAGACCCAGTACTTC.

This chain connects TRBV18 to TRBJ2-2; 7 nucleotides line up with TRBD1. CDR3 size: 16 residues. V trimming: 2 bases; J trimming: 2 bases; junction bases outside the gene matches: 5. Germline CDR1 is KGHSH and CDR2 is LQKENI. The CDR3 DNA follows: TGTGCCAGCTCACCATACGGGACAGAAAACACCGGGGAGCTGTTTTTT. Translation gives CASSPYGTENTGELFF.

This rearrangement joins TRBV10-3 to TRBJ1-5; TRBD1 agrees at 7 bases. The CDR3 runs to 15 residues. J lost 4 bases, V lost 6 bases, and 9 bases had no gene match. In germline, CDR1 is ENHRY, CDR2 SYGVKD. The CDR3 coding sequence is TGTGCCATCAGCCCGGGACAGTCCGATAATCAGCCCCAGCATTTT. Its translation: CAISPGQSDNQPQHF.

The V and J genes are TRBV7-5 and TRBJ1-4; TRBD1 reflects the table's D call only, with no check against the DNA. TRBV7-5 is an annotated pseudogene. This CDR3 comprises 14 residues. The CDR3 coding sequence is TGTGTCAGAAGCTCTAATTCAGGGAATGAAAAACTGTTTTTT. This gives the protein CVRSSNSGNEKLFF.

The rearrangement links TRBV5-1 to TRBJ2-1; 7 bases are shared with TRBD2. J gave up 9 bases and V 4 bases, and 13 bases lay outside the gene matches. This CDR3 region has 15 residues. Germline CDR1 reads SGHRS; CDR2 reads YFSETQ. This chain's CDR3 is CASSPDVGGSTEQFF. The CDR3 DNA sequence: TGCGCCAGCAGCCCTGATGTGGGCGGGAGTACTGAGCAGTTCTTC. The full variable domain, with the rest looked up from reference TRBV5-1 and TRBJ2-1, is KAGVTQTPRYLIKTRGQQVTLSCSPISGHRSVSWYQQTPGQGLQFLFEYFSETQRNKGNFPGRFSGRQFSNSRSEMNVSTLELGDSALYLCASSPDVGGSTEQFFGPGTRLTVL.

V gene TRBV6-5 combines with J gene TRBJ2-1; tentative D call: TRBD2 (6 bases). The CDR3 spans 13 residues. The V end lost 6 bases, the J end lost 4 bases, and 10 bases lay between the germline ends. Germline values: CDR1 MNHEY, CDR2 SVGAGI. The CDR3 nucleotides read TGTGCCAGCAGCAGTCGGGGGTACAATGAGCAGTTCTTC. Protein: CASSSRGYNEQFF.

The chain joins TRBV18 to TRBJ2-1, with TRBD2 matching 12 bases. CDR1 KGHSH and CDR2 LQKENI come from the germline V gene. The CDR3 contains 19 residues. The trim removed 6 bases at V and 7 bases at J, leaving 19 bases unmatched. CDR3 in amino acids: CASSTTPGDPSGRVNEQFF. DNA for the CDR3: TGTGCCAGCTCGACCACGCCAGGGGATCCTAGCGGGAGGGTGAATGAGCAGTTCTTC.

The rearrangement links TRBV3-1 (or the pseudogene TRBV3-2) to TRBJ2-5; D is undetermined. Germline V gives CDR1 LGHDT, CDR2 YNNKEL (reference sequence). Trimming left V 4 bases short and J 5 bases short, with 11 bases between. The CDR3 extends over 13 amino acids. In DNA, the CDR3 is TGTGCCAGCAGCCCCGAGCCGGTGGAGACCCAGTACTTC. This encodes CASSPEPVETQYF.

Turning to this clone: The sample has other DNA sequences that encode this CDR3 too. V gene TRBV28 combines with J gene TRBJ2-7; TRBD2 aligns across 10 bases. The V segment lost 2 bases and the J segment 7 bases; nucleotides outside the gene matches: 5. CDR1 and CDR2 (germline): MDHEN, SYDVKM. This CDR3 has 14 amino acids. The CDR3 spells CASSLASGRGEQYF. CDR3 sequence (DNA): TGTGCCAGCAGTTTAGCTAGCGGGAGAGGAGAGCAGTACTTC.

The chain employs TRBV30 and TRBJ1-1; 9 bases match TRBD1. In germline, CDR1 is GTSNPN, CDR2 SVGIG (reference sequence). The CDR3 has 13 residues. The V segment lost 5 bases and the J segment 1 base; nucleotides outside the gene matches: 2. The CDR3 spells CAWLGQGNTEAFF. In DNA form, the CDR3 reads TGTGCCTGGCTGGGACAGGGGAACACTGAAGCTTTCTTT.

This rearrangement joins TRBV15 to TRBJ2-3, with 8 bases aligning to TRBD2. Germline loops: CDR1 LNHNV, CDR2 YYDKDF (reference sequence). V dropped 0 bases and J dropped 2; count of bases not matched to a gene: 19. The CDR3 is 21 residues long. This chain's CDR3 is CATSRDYFLAGNPTDTDTQYF. The CDR3 region has the DNA TGTGCCACCAGCAGAGATTATTTTCTAGCGGGTAACCCGACCGACACAGATACGCAGTATTTT.

The chain links TRBV7-3 to TRBJ2-3; 14 bases match TRBD2. The CDR3 totals 18 residues. Germline trimming cut 5 bases from V and 4 bases from J; bases unmatched to any gene: 11. The germline V gene encodes CDR1 SGHTA and CDR2 FQGTGA. The CDR3 DNA follows: TGTGCCAGCAGCCCACAAGGGACTAGCGGGAGATGGGCAGATACGCAGTATTTT. The encoded protein is CASSPQGTSGRWADTQYF.

The chain employs TRBV6-5 and TRBJ1-1; 7 bases match TRBD1. The CDR3 loop spans 13 amino acids. CDR1 is MNHEY, CDR2 SVGAGI, per germline. The V segment lost 4 bases and the J segment 11 bases; nucleotides outside the gene matches: 10. This CDR3 is CASSSRDRGPAFF. The CDR3 region has the DNA TGTGCCAGCAGTTCCCGGGACAGAGGCCCGGCTTTCTTT.

The CDR3 nucleotides read TGTGCCAGCAGTTCGTGGGACTTAGTCACTGAAGCTTTCTTT. It yields the protein CASSSWDLVTEAFF. V and J are TRBV6-2 or TRBV6-3 and TRBJ1-1; a weak D match, TRBD1 (5 bases). CDR3 length: 14 amino acids. Between the trimmed V and J ends, which lost 4 bases and 4 bases, there was a span of 13 bases. The germline V gene encodes CDR1 MNHEY and CDR2 SVGEGT.

The CDR3 here is CASGGAQETQYF. CDR3 in DNA: TGTGCCAGCGGGGGGGCACAAGAGACCCAGTACTTC. The chain has TRBV19 and TRBJ2-5, with 8 bases lining up with TRBD2. This CDR3 comprises 12 residues. The V gene's germline CDR1 is LNHDA and CDR2 SQIVND (reference sequence). V lost 9 bases, J lost 2 bases, and 2 bases stayed unmatched.

This chain joins TRBV27 and TRBJ1-2, with TRBD1 identical over 9 bases. The CDR3 is 13 residues long. Looked up from germline, CDR1 is MNHEY and CDR2 is SMNVEV (reference sequence). V was pared by 9 bases and J by 7 bases, with 9 bases of the junction left unmatched. The CDR3 protein is CASQGQGALGYTF. DNA for the CDR3: TGTGCCAGTCAGGGACAGGGAGCACTTGGCTACACCTTC.

The chain uses TRBV7-7 and TRBJ2-1; TRBD1 matches at 8 bases. V trimming: 1 base; J trimming: 4 bases; junction bases outside the gene matches: 3. Germline CDR1 and CDR2: SSHAT and FNYEAQ (reference sequence). This CDR3 spans 15 amino acids. CDR3 sequence reads: CASSLGTGPYNEQFF. In DNA, the CDR3 is TGTGCCAGCAGCTTAGGGACAGGGCCTTACAATGAGCAGTTCTTC.

The chain recombines TRBV4-2 with TRBJ2-1; 12 bases map to TRBD2. CDR3 length: 18 amino acids. Per germline, CDR1 LGHNA and CDR2 YNFKEQ. Unmatched junction bases numbered 10, after V lost 0 bases and J lost 7 bases. CDR3 nucleotide sequence: TGTGCCAGCAGCCAAGACGGGGCTAGCGGGAGGGTTCGAAATGAGCAGTTCTTC. It codes for CASSQDGASGRVRNEQFF.

The chain links TRBV19 to TRBJ2-7; 7 nucleotides align to TRBD2. The CDR3 spans 16 residues. The ends lost 6 bases at V and 0 bases at J; junction bases unmatched: 11. CDR1 and CDR2 (germline): LNHDA, SQIVND (reference sequence). CDR3 nucleotide sequence: TGTGCCAGTAGACCGAGATTGACGGGAGGCTCCTACGAGCAGTACTTC. Translation: CASRPRLTGGSYEQYF. The whole variable domain, remainder taken from reference TRBV19 and TRBJ2-7, is DGGITQSPKYLFRKEGQNVTLSCEQNLNHDAMYWYRQDPGQGLRLIYYSQIVNDFQKGDIAEGYSVSREKKESFPLTVTSAQKNPTAFYLCASRPRLTGGSYEQYFGPGTRLTVT.

This chain links TRBV3-1 (or the pseudogene TRBV3-2) with TRBJ1-4; a possible D gene is TRBD1 (5 bases). This CDR3 is built from 14 residues. V lost 0 bases and J 8 bases, leaving 10 bases between the germline ends. Germline V gives CDR1 LGHDT, CDR2 YNNKEL (reference sequence). CDR3 coding DNA: TGTGCCAGCAGCCAAGAGGGGGAGGGGGAAAAACTGTTTTTT. The encoded protein is CASSQEGEGEKLFF.